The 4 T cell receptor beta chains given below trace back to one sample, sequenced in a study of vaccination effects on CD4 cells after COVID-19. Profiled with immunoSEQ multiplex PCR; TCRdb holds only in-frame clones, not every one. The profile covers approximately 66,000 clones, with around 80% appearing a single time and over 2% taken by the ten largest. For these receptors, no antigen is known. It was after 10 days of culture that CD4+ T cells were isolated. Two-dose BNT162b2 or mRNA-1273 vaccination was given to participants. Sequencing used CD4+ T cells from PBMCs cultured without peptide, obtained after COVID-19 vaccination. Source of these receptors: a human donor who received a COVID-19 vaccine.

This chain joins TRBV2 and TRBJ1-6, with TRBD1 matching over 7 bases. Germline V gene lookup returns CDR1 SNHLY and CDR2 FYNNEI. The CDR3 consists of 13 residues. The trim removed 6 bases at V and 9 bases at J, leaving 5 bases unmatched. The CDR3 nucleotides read TGTGCCAGCAGCGGGACAGAATTTTCACCCCTCCACTTT. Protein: CASSGTEFSPLHF.

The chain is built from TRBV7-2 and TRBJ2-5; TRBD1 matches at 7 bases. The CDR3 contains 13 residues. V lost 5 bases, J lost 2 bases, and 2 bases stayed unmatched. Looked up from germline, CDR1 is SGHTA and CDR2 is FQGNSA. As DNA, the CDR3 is TGTGCCAGCAGCACGACAGGGCAAGAGACCCAGTACTTC. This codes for CASSTTGQETQYF.

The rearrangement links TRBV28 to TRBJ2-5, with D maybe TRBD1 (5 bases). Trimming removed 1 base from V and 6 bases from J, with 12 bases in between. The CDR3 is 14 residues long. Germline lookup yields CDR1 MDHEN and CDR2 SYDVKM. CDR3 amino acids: CASSLLGRAKTQYF. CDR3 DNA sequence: TGTGCCAGCAGTTTATTGGGCAGGGCGAAGACCCAGTACTTC.

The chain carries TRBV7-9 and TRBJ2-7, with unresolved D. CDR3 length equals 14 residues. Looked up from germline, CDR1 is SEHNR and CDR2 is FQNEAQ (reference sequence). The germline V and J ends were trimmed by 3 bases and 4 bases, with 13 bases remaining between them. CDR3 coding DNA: TGTGCCAGCAGCTTGATAGGACGGATATACGAGCAGTACGTC. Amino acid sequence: CASSLIGRIYEQYV.